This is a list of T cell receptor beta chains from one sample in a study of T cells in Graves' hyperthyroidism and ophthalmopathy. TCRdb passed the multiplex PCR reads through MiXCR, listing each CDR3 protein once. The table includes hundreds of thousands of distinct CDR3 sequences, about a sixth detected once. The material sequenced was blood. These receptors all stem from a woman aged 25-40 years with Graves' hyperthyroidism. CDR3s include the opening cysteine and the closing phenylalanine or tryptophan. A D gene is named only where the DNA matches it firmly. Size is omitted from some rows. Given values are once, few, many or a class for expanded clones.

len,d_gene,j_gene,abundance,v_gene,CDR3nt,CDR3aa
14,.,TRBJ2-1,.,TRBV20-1,TGCAGTGCTACTCCCCTCGGGTCCTACAATGAGCAGTTCTTC,CSATPLGSYNEQFF
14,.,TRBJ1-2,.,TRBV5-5,TGTGCCAGCAGCTTTGAGTACACCAACTATGGCTGCACCTTC,CASSFEYTNYGCTF
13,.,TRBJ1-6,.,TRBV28,TGTGCCAGCAGTTGGCAGGGCCGGTCACCCCTCCACTTT,CASSWQGRSPLHF
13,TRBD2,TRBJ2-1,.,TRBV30,TGTGCCTGGAGACTAGCGGGAGCCGGTGAGCAGTTCTTC,CAWRLAGAGEQFF
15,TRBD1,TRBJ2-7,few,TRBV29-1,TGCAGCGTTGAAACCGGGACAGGGGGACCCTACGAGCAGTACTTC,CSVETGTGGPYEQYF
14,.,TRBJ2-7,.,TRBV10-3,TGTGCTACCTTAGGGGGACTCAGCTCCTACGAGCAGTACTTC,CATLGGLSSYEQYF
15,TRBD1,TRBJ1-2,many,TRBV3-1,TGTGCCAGCAGCCAGATGACAGGGGGGAACTATGGCTACACCTTC,CASSQMTGGNYGYTF
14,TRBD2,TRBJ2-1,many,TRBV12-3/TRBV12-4,TGTGCCAGCACCAAATTGGGGACTACTAATGAGCAGTTCTTC,CASTKLGTTNEQFF
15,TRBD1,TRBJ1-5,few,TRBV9,TGTGCCAGCAGCGTTGGGACAGGGGGGGGTCAGCCCCAGCATTTT,CASSVGTGGGQPQHF
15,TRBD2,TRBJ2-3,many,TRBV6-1,TGTGCCAGCAGCCGCGGGACTAGCGGGTACGATACGCAGTATTTT,CASSRGTSGYDTQYF
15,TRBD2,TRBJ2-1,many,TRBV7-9,TGTGCCAGCAGCTCCGGGACTAGCGGGGGGAATGAGCAGTTCTTC,CASSSGTSGGNEQFF
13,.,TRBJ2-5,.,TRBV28,TGTGCCAGCAACCACGAGATCCAAGAGACCCAGTACTTC,CASNHEIQETQYF
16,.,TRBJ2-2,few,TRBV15,TGTGCCACCAGTCCTATTGACAGCCCTTACACCGGGGAGCTGTTTTTT,CATSPIDSPYTGELFF
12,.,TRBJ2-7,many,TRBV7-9,TGTGCCAGCAGCTCTAAACGGGACGAGCAGTACTTC,CASSSKRDEQYF
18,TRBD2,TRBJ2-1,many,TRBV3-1,TGTGCCAGCAGCCAAGGGGGACTAGCGGAGAGCTCCTACAATGAGCAGTTCTTC,CASSQGGLAESSYNEQFF
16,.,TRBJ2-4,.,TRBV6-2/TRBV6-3,TGTGCCAGCAGCCTCCGGGACCTCCAACCCAAAAACATTCAGTACTTC,CASSLRDLQPKNIQYF
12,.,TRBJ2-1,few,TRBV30,TGTGCCTGGAGTGTAGGCGGATCAGGGCAGTTCTTC,CAWSVGGSGQFF
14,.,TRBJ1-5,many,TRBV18,TGTGCCAGCAGCCCGGGGGGGAGCAATCAGCCCCAGCATTTT,CASSPGGSNQPQHF